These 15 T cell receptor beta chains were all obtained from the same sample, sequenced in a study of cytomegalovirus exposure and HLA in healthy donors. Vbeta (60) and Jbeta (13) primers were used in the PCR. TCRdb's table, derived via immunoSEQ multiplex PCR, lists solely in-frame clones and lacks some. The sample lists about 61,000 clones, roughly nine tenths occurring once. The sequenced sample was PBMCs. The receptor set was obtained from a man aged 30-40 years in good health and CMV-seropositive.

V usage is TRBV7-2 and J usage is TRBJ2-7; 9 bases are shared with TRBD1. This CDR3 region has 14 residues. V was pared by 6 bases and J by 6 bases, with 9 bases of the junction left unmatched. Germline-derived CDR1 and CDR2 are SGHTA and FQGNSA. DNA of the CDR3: TGTGCCAGCAGACGACAGGGACAGGGTTCCGAGCAGTACTTC. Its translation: CASRRQGQGSEQYF. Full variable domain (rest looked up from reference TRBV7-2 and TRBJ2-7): GAGVSQSPSNKVTEKGKDVELRCDPISGHTALYWYRQSLGQGLEFLIYFQGNSAPDKSGLPSDRFSAERTGGSVSTLTIQRTQQEDSAVYLCASRRQGQGSEQYFGPGTRLTVT.

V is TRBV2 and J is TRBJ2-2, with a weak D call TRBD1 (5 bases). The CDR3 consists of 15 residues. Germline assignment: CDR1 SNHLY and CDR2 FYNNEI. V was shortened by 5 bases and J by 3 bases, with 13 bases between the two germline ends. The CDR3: CASSWGRVDTGELFF. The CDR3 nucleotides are TGTGCCAGCAGTTGGGGCCGGGTAGACACCGGGGAGCTGTTTTTT.

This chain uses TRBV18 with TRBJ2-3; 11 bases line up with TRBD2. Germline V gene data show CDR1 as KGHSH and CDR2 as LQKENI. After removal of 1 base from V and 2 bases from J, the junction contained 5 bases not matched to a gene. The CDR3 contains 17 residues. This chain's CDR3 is CASSPRVTSGNTDTQYF. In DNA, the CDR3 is TGTGCCAGCTCACCACGAGTGACTAGCGGGAACACAGATACGCAGTATTTT.

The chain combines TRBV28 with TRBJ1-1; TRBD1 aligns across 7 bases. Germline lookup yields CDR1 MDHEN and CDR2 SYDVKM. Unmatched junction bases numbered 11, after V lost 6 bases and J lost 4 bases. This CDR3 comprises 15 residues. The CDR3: CASREAEGALTEAFF. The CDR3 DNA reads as TGTGCCAGCAGGGAGGCAGAGGGGGCCCTCACTGAAGCTTTCTTT.

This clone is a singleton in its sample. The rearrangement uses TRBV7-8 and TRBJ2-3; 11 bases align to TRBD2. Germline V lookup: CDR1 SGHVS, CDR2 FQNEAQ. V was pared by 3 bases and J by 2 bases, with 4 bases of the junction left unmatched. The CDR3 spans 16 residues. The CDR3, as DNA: TGTGCCAGCAGCTTGACTAGCGGGACCGTCACAGATACGCAGTATTTT. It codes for CASSLTSGTVTDTQYF.

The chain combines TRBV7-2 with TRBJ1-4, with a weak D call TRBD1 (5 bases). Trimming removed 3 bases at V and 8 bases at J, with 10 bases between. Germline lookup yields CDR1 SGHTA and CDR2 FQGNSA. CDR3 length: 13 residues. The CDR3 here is CASSFGGGEKLFF. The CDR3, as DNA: TGTGCCAGCAGCTTCGGGGGTGGGGAAAAACTGTTTTTT.

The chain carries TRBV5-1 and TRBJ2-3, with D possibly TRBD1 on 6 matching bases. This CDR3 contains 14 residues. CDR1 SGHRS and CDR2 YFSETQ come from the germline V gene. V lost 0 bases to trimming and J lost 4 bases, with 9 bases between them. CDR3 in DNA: TGCGCCAGCAGCTTGGACCCAGGGGCAGATACGCAGTATTTT. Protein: CASSLDPGADTQYF.

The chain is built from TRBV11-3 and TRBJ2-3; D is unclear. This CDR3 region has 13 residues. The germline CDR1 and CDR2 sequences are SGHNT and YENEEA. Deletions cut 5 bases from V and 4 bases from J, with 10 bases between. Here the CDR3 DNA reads TGTGCCAGCAGCCAGGAAGAGTCAGATACGCAGTATTTT. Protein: CASSQEESDTQYF.

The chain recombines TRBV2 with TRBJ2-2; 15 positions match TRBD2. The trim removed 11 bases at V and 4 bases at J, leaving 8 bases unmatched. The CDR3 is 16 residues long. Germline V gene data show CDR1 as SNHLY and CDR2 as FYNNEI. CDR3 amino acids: CAGTSGRSGFTGELFF. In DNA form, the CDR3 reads TGTGCCGGGACTAGCGGGAGGTCGGGGTTCACCGGGGAGCTGTTTTTT.

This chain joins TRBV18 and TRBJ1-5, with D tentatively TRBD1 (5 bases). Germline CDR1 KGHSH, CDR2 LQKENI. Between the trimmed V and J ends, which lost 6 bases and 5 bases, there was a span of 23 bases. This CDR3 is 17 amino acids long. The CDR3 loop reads CASSTFAVSGSDQPQHF. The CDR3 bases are TGTGCCAGCTCCACCTTCGCTGTATCAGGGTCCGATCAGCCCCAGCATTTT.

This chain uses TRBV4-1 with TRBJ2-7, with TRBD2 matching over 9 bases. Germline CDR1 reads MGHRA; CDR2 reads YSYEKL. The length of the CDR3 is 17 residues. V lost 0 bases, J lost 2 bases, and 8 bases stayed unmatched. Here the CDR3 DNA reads TGCGCCAGCAGCCAAGACCCTAGCGGGACCGAGACCTACGAGCAGTACTTC. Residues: CASSQDPSGTETYEQYF.

The CDR3 protein is CASSGGGTGDNQPQHF. The CDR3 region has the DNA TGTGCCAGCAGTGGGGGAGGGACAGGGGACAATCAGCCCCAGCATTTT. The chain employs TRBV2 and TRBJ1-5; TRBD1 matches at 10 bases. The V and J ends lost 4 bases and 3 bases, in that order; junction bases with no gene match: 6. Germline V lookup: CDR1 SNHLY, CDR2 FYNNEI. The CDR3 totals 16 residues.

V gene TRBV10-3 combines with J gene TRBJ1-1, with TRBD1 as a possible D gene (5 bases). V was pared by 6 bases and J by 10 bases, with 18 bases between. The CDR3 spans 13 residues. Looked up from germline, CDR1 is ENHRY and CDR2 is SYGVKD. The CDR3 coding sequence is TGTGCCATCAGCCCACGCCGGGGGGAGAGAGCTTTCTTT. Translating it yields CAISPRRGERAFF.

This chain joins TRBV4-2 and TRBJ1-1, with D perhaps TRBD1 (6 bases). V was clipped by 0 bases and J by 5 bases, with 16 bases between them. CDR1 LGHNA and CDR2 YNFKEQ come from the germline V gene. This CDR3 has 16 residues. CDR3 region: CASSQDRRGVKTEAFF. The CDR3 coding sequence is TGTGCCAGCAGCCAAGATCGCAGGGGCGTAAAAACTGAAGCTTTCTTT.

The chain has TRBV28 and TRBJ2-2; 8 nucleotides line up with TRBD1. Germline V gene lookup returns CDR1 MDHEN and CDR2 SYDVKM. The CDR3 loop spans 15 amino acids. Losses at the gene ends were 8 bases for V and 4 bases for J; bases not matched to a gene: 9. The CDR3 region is CASLSGDRSTGELFF. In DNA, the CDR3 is TGTGCCAGCCTGTCCGGGGACAGGTCCACCGGGGAGCTGTTTTTT.